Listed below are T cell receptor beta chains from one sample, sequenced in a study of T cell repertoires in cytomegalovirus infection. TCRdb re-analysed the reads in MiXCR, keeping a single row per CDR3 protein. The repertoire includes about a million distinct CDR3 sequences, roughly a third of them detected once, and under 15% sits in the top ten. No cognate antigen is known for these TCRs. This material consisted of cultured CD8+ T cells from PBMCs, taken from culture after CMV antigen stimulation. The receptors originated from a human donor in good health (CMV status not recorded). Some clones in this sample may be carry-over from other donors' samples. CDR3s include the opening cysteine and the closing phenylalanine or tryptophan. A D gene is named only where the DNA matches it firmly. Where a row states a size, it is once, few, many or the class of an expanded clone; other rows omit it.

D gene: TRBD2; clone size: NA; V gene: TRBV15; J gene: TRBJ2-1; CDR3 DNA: TGTGCCACCAGCAGAGGCGGGACTAGTAACTACAATGAGCAGTTCTTC; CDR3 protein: CATSRGGTSNYNEQFF
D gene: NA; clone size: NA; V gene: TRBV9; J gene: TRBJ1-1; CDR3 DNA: TGTGCCAGCAGCGTAACCCATCGTGTCGCGATGAACACTGAAGCTTTCTTT; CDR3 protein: CASSVTHRVAMNTEAFF
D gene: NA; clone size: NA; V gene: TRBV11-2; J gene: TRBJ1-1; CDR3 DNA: TGTGCCAGCAGCTTAGGACAGTTCTCCTTTGAAGCTTTCTTT; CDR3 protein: CASSLGQFSFEAFF
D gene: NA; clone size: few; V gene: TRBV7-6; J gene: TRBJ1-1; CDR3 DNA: TGTGCCAGCAGCCCTGGACCTATAACCGAAGCTTTCTTT; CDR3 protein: CASSPGPITEAFF
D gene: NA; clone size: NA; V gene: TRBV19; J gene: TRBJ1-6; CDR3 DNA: TGTGCCAGTAGTATAGTGGCAGGGGCGAATTCACCCCTCCACTTT; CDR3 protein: CASSIVAGANSPLHF
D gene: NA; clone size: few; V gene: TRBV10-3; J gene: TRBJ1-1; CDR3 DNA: TGTGCCATCAGTGAGTCGTCCAGTAACACTGAAGCTTTCTTT; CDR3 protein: CAISESSSNTEAFF
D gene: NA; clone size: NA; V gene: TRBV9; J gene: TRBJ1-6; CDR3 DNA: TGTGCCAGCAGCGAGACAGGAATTAATTCACCCCTCCACTTT; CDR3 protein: CASSETGINSPLHF
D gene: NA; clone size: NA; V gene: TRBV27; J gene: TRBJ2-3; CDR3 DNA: TGTGCCAGCCAAGTCAGGGGTAGGGGAGATACGCAGTATTTT; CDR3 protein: CASQVRGRGDTQYF
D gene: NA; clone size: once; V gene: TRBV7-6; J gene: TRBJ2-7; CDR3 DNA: TGTGCCAGCAGCTCCCTATTCCACGAGCAGTACTTC; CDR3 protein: CASSSLFHEQYF
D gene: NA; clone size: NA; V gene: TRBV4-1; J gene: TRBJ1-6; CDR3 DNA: TGCGCCAGCAGCCCCCCTATGACAGGCGATTCACCCCTCCACTTT; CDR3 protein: CASSPPMTGDSPLHF
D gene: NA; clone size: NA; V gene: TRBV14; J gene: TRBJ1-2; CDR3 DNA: TGTGCCAGCAGCCAAGATGATGGAGAACAATTATCCTATGGCTACACCTTC; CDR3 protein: CASSQDDGEQLSYGYTF
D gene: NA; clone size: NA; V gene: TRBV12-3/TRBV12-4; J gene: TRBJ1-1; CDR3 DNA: TGTGCCAGCAACCAGGGGCAGGGTGACACTGAAGCTTTCTTT; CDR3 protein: CASNQGQGDTEAFF
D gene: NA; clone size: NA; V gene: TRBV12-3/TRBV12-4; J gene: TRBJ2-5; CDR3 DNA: TGTGCCAGCAGTCAAATGGGGGGATCTGAGACCCAGTACTTC; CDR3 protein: CASSQMGGSETQYF
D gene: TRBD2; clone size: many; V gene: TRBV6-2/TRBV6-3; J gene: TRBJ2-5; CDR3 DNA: TGTGCCAGCAGTTACTCCAGCGGGACTCAAGAGACCCAGTACTTC; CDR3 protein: CASSYSSGTQETQYF
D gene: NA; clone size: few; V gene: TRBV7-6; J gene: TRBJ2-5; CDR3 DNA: TGTGCAGCGGGCCCTACTCACCAAGAGACCCAGTACTTC; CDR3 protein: CAAGPTHQETQYF
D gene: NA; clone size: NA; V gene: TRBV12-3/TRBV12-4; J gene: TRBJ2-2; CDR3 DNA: TGTGCCAGCAGTATTGAGCCGAGCACCGGGGAGCTGTTTTTT; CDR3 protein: CASSIEPSTGELFF
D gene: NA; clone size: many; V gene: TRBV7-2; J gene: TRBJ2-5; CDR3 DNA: TGTGCCAGCAGCCCATGGACAGCTGAAGAGACCCAGTACTTC; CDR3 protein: CASSPWTAEETQYF
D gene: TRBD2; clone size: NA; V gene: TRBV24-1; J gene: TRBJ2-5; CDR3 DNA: TGTGCCACCAGTGGAGCGGGGGCACAAGAGACCCAGTACTTC; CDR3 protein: CATSGAGAQETQYF
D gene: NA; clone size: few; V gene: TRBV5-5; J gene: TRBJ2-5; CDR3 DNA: TGTGCCAGCAGCTTGAGGTCCTCATTCCAAGAGACCCAGTACTTC; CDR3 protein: CASSLRSSFQETQYF
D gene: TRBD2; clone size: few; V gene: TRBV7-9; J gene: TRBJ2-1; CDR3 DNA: TGTGCCAGCAGCTTAAGGGTCAGAGGAGCGGGGAGTTACAATGAGCAGTTCTTC; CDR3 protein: CASSLRVRGAGSYNEQFF
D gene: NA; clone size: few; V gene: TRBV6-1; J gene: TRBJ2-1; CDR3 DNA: TGTGCCAGCAGTGAATCCCCCGGACGGACCTACAATGAGCAGTTCTTC; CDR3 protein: CASSESPGRTYNEQFF
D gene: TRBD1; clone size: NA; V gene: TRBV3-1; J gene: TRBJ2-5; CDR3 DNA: TGTGCCAGCAGCGCCCGACAGGGGTTGGAGACCCAGTACTTC; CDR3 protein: CASSARQGLETQYF
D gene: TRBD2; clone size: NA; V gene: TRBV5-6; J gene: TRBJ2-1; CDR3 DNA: TGTGCCAGCAGCCCGGGACTAGCGGGGTACTACAATGAGCAGTTCTTC; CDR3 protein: CASSPGLAGYYNEQFF
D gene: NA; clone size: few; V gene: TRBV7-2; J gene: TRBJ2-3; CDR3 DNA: TGTGCCAGCAGCCCCTCAAAAGGGGGACGTTTAACAGATACGCAGTATTTT; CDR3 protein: CASSPSKGGRLTDTQYF
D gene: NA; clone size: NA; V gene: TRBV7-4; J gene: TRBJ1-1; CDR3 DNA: TGTACCAGCAGCTTCCTACAGGGTCCGAACACTGAAGCTTTCTTT; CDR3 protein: CTSSFLQGPNTEAFF